Listed here are 10 T cell receptor beta chains from one sample, sequenced in a study of CD8 T cells in ankylosing spondylitis (dated by TCRdb to between 2016 and 2019). The library was built by means of 5' RACE. The reads were generated on an Illumina HiSeq 2500. TCRdb handled the public reads itself, with Q25 trimming in fastp and clone calling in MiXCR, and kept productive beta chains. One record per CDR3 amino acid sequence lists the most common genes and DNA. This sample is represented by over 600,000 distinct CDR3 sequences; 15% to 20% of them were singletons. Approximately 18% of the sample lies in the top ten. Which antigens these TCRs recognize remains unknown. The investigation overall reported the following: A TCR beta motif of several highly homologous amino acid variants appeared characteristic of blood from ankylosing spondylitis patients.

Input material: blood, either unsorted or a sorted T cell fraction (not recorded which). The origin of the receptors is a male donor with ankylosing spondylitis.

The rearrangement links TRBV20-1 to TRBJ2-5; 13 bases map to TRBD2. Germline V gene lookup returns CDR1 DFQATT and CDR2 SNEGSKA (reference sequence). The CDR3 is made up of 16 amino acids. V was clipped by 0 bases and J by 6 bases; unmatched bases: 7. CDR3 sequence reads: CSARDGLAGDSKTQYF. The CDR3 DNA reads as TGCAGTGCTAGAGATGGACTAGCGGGAGATTCAAAGACCCAGTACTTC.

The V gene is TRBV2, the J gene TRBJ2-7; D is uncertain. The V end was cut by 6 bases, the J end by 2 bases, with 17 bases between. The CDR3 has 15 residues. In germline, CDR1 is SNHLY, CDR2 FYNNEI. CDR3 sequence reads: CASSRTLLTAYEQYF. Written as DNA, the CDR3 is TGTGCCAGCAGCAGGACCTTACTAACCGCCTACGAGCAGTACTTC.

V usage is TRBV4-2 and J usage is TRBJ1-1; TRBD1 might be the D (5 bases). Germline CDR1 and CDR2: LGHNA and YNFKEQ. V gave up 5 bases and J gave up 3 bases, with 19 bases separating them. The length of the CDR3 is 16 residues. CDR3 amino acids: CASSFRQHGRDTEAFF. The CDR3 nucleotides read TGTGCCAGCAGCTTTCGACAGCACGGACGGGACACTGAAGCTTTCTTT.

This clonotype appeared a few times. The rearrangement joins TRBV20-1 to TRBJ2-3; 11 bases align to TRBD2. The CDR3 spans 16 residues. The V and J ends lost 2 bases and 2 bases, in that order; junction bases with no gene match: 6. Looked up from germline, CDR1 is DFQATT and CDR2 is SNEGSKA (reference sequence). Here the CDR3 DNA reads TGCAGTGCTAGACGGCTAGCGGGAGGAGACACAGATACGCAGTATTTT. Translated, it gives CSARRLAGGDTDTQYF.

The chain has TRBV24-1 and TRBJ2-5, with D uncertain. The V and J ends lost 4 bases and 3 bases respectively, with 14 bases between them. The germline V gene encodes CDR1 KGHDR and CDR2 SFDVKD. The length of the CDR3 is 15 residues. The CDR3 coding sequence is TGTGCCACCAGTGACCCCCCCGGCGGAGAAGAGACCCAGTACTTC. This gives the protein CATSDPPGGEETQYF.

The sample holds a few counts of this clonotype. J is TRBJ2-1 and V is TRBV4-1; 7 bases are shared with TRBD2. Germline V gene lookup returns CDR1 MGHRA and CDR2 YSYEKL. The trim removed 3 bases at V and 6 bases at J, leaving 2 bases unmatched. This CDR3 has 13 amino acids. The CDR3 DNA sequence: TGCGCCAGCAGCCAGGGGGGGAGCAATGAGCAGTTCTTC. Its translation is CASSQGGSNEQFF.

The chain carries TRBV30 and TRBJ2-1; TRBD2 agrees at 7 bases. Germline V gene lookup returns CDR1 GTSNPN and CDR2 SVGIG (reference sequence). This CDR3 comprises 14 residues. The V gene end was trimmed by 0 bases and the J gene end by 7 bases; junction bases not matched to a gene: 6. CDR3 DNA sequence: TGTGCCTGGAGTGTTGGCGGGGGAGGAAATGAGCAGTTCTTC. Amino acids: CAWSVGGGGNEQFF.

This clonotype has a handful of counts. V gene TRBV20-1 combines with J gene TRBJ2-5, with D possibly matching TRBD1 (5 bases). CDR3 size: 12 residues. V lost 1 base to trimming and J lost 3 bases, with 6 bases between them. The germline gives CDR1 DFQATT, CDR2 SNEGSKA (reference sequence). This chain's CDR3 is CSARGREETQYF. Written as DNA, the CDR3 is TGCAGTGCTAGAGGCAGGGAAGAGACCCAGTACTTC.

This clonotype was seen only a few times. The CDR3 region has the DNA TGTGCCAGCAGTTCCCCTACCTGGCGGGGTCAGCCCCAGCATTTT. Amino acid sequence: CASSSPTWRGQPQHF. The chain couples TRBV25-1 to TRBJ1-5; D not resolved. There are 15 residues in the CDR3. Trimming cost V 5 bases and J 6 bases, with 17 bases left between them. Germline lookup yields CDR1 MGHDK and CDR2 SYGVNS.

There are a few counts of this clonotype. The V call is TRBV7-2, the J call TRBJ2-2; 7 positions agree with TRBD2. Germline-derived CDR1 and CDR2 are SGHTA and FQGNSA. The CDR3 contains 15 residues. After removal of 3 bases from V and 7 bases from J, the junction contained 8 bases not matched to a gene. The CDR3 DNA is TGTGCCAGCAGCTTCATGACTAGCCCTGGCGGGGAGCTGTTTTTT. Its protein is CASSFMTSPGGELFF.